This T cell receptor (beta chain) originates from a study of neurological immune-mediated disorders. The cDNA was synthesized by 5'RACE incorporating 10-nucleotide random UMIs. TCRdb reprocessed the 5' RACE reads with MiXCR, giving one entry per CDR3 protein. The sample includes some 38,000 distinct CDR3 sequences, 3.5% to 4% of them seen just once. Study conclusions and caveats: HTLV-1-associated myelopathy showed the most TCR clonal expansion; multiple sclerosis the least, below healthy controls. On phylogenetic grouping, the repertoires of 18 of 34 multiple sclerosis patients fell within one related-CDR3 cluster, constituting a possible signature.

Trimming pared 3 bases from V and 0 bases from J, leaving 7 bases between. The germline gives CDR1 DFQATT, CDR2 SNEGSKA (reference sequence). The CDR3 covers 13 residues. This clonotype was observed many times. Its cognate antigen is unknown. The chain couples TRBV20-1 to TRBJ2-3; D not resolved. The source of this sequence is a young man with multiple sclerosis. Sample: PBMCs. CDR3 amino acids: CSARYISTDTQYF. In DNA form, the CDR3 reads TGCAGTGCTAGGTATATAAGCACAGATACGCAGTATTTT.